This T cell receptor (beta chain) derives from a study of graft-versus-host responses after intestinal transplantation. Study in general: Multivisceral, liver-intestinal, or isolated intestinal grafts went to recipients. Tacrolimus plus steroids were given to all recipients for 2 to 4 years, preceded by anti-thymocyte globulin induction.

In the case of this clone: Its antigen is undetermined.

The data were produced by immunoSEQ multiplex PCR, yet TCRdb's version contains in-frame clones alone and is incomplete. The repertoire consists of about 120,000 clones, with around 90% occurring once and the leading ten covering under 0.3%. Points from the study as a whole: The authors found GvH clones in recipient marrow, some appearing first in ileum or blood.

Germline V gene sequence: CDR1 LNHDA, CDR2 SQIVND (reference sequence). Trimming cost V 4 bases and J 5 bases, with 6 bases left between them. This CDR3 is built from 11 residues. This clonotype was obtained from a human donor who was the organ donor for an intestinal transplant. The V call is TRBV19, the J call TRBJ2-7; no reliable D call. This material consisted of unstimulated CD4+ T cells sorted from spleen or lymph node cells, taken before transplant. CDR3 in amino acids: CASSNYNEQYF. In DNA, the CDR3 is TGTGCCAGTAGTAACTACAACGAGCAGTACTTC.